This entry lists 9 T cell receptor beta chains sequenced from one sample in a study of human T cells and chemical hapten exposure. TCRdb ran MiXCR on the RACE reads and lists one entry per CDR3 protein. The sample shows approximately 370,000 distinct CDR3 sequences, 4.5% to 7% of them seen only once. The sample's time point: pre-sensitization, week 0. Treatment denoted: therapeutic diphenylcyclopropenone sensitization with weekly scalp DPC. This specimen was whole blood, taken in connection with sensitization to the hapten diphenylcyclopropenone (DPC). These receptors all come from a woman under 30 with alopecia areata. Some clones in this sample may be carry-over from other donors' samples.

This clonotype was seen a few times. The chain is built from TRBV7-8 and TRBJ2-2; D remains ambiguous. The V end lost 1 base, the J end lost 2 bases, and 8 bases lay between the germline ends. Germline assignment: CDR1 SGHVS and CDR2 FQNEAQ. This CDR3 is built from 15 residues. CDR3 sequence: CASSLEMLNTGELFF. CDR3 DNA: TGTGCCAGCAGCTTAGAGATGCTAAACACCGGGGAGCTGTTTTTT.

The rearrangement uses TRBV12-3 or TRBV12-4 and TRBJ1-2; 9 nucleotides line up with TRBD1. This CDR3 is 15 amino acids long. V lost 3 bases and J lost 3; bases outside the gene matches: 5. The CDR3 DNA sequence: TGTGCCAGCAGTTTGTTACAGGGGGCGGACTATGGCTACACCTTC. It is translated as CASSLLQGADYGYTF.

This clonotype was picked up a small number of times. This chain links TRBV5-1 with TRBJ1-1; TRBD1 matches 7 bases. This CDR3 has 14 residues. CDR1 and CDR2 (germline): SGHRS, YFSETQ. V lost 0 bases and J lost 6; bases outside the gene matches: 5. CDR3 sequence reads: CASSLEGTAPEAFF. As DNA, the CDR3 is TGCGCCAGCAGCTTGGAGGGGACAGCTCCTGAAGCTTTCTTT.

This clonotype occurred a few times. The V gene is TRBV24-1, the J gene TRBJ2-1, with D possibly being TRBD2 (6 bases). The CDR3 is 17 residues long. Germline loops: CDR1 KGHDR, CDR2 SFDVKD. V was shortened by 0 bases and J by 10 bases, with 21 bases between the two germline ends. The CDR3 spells CATSDLGGGSFQYEQFF. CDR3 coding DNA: TGTGCCACCAGTGATTTGGGTGGGGGGTCATTCCAATACGAGCAGTTCTTC.

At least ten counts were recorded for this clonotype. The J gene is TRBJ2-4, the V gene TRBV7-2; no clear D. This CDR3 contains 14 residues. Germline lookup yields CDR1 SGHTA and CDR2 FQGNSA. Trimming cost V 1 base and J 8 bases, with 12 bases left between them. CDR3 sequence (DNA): TGTGCCAGCAGCTTAGGACTGGCCCCTGACATTCAGTACTTC. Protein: CASSLGLAPDIQYF.

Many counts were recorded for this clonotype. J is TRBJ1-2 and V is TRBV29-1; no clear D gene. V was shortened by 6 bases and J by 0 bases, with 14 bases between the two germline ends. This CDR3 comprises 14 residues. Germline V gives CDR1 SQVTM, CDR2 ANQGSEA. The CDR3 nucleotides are TGCAGCGTGGGAAACAGAGATCCTAACTATGGCTACACCTTC. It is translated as CSVGNRDPNYGYTF.

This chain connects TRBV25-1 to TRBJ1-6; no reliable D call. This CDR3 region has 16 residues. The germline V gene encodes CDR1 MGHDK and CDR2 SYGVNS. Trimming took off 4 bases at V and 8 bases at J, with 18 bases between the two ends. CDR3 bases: TGTGCCAGCAGTGTGACCCGGACTCCTAACGATTCACCCCTCCACTTT. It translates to CASSVTRTPNDSPLHF.

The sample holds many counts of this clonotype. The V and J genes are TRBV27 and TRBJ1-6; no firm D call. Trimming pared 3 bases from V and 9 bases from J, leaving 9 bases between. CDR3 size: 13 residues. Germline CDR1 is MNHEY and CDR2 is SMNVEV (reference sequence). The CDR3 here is CASSFTGSSPLHF. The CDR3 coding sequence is TGTGCCAGCAGTTTTACGGGTAGTTCACCCCTCCACTTT.

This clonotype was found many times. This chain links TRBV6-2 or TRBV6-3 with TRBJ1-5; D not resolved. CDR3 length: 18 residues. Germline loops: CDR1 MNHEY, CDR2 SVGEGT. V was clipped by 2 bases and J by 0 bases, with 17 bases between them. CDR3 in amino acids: CASSYLAGWGYSNQPQHF. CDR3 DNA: TGTGCCAGCAGTTACCTGGCAGGTTGGGGTTATAGCAATCAGCCCCAGCATTTT.